A single sample is the source of the 10 T cell receptor beta chains below, sequenced in a study of cytomegalovirus exposure and HLA in healthy donors. With 60 Vbeta and 13 Jbeta primers, the PCR was carried out. This table comes from immunoSEQ multiplex PCR, and its TCRdb copy is limited to in-frame clones, with some not included. In the table there are around 130,000 clones, 75% to 85% of which are singletons. Sequenced: PBMCs. These receptor sequences come from a man younger than 40 in good health and CMV-seronegative.

This clone was detected only a few times. V is TRBV5-1 and J is TRBJ2-1, with 7 bases that match TRBD2. The trim removed 2 bases at V and 6 bases at J, leaving 8 bases unmatched. Germline CDR1 SGHRS, CDR2 YFSETQ. CDR3 length: 15 residues. CDR3 sequence reads: CASSFLAGDVNEQFF. Here the CDR3 DNA reads TGCGCCAGCAGCTTCCTCGCGGGAGATGTCAATGAGCAGTTCTTC.

This clone has just a few counts. The rearrangement uses TRBV4-1 and TRBJ1-1; D uncertain. Trimming cost V 0 bases and J 6 bases, with 8 bases left between them. This CDR3 has 13 amino acids. Looked up from germline, CDR1 is MGHRA and CDR2 is YSYEKL. The CDR3 region has the DNA TGCGCCAGCAGCCAAGAGGTGAGAGCTGAAGCTTTCTTT. Residues: CASSQEVRAEAFF.

The chain carries TRBV7-8 and TRBJ1-1; D is ambiguous. V lost 5 bases, J lost 0 bases, and 13 bases lay in between. The CDR3 extends over 15 amino acids. The V gene's germline CDR1 is SGHVS and CDR2 FQNEAQ. CDR3 residues: CASSPDRVMNTEAFF. The CDR3 nucleotides are TGTGCCAGCAGCCCCGACCGGGTTATGAACACTGAAGCTTTCTTT.

The chain has TRBV27 and TRBJ2-1; 9 positions agree with TRBD2. V shed 3 bases, J shed 9 bases, and the junction held 6 bases outside the gene matches. CDR1 is MNHEY and CDR2 is SMNVEV in the germline V gene (reference sequence). The CDR3 spans 14 residues. The CDR3 coding sequence is TGTGCCAGCAGTTTCCCTAGCGGGATCAGTGAGCAGTTCTTC. Protein sequence: CASSFPSGISEQFF.

The V call is TRBV20-1, the J call TRBJ2-7; D perhaps matches TRBD1 (5 bases). The CDR3 consists of 11 residues. Trimming removed 4 bases from V and 4 bases from J, with 8 bases in between. Germline CDR1 and CDR2: DFQATT and SNEGSKA (reference sequence). The DNA of the CDR3 is TGCAGTGCTATAGACAGATACGAGCAGTACTTC. Amino acids: CSAIDRYEQYF.

The chain carries TRBV5-1 and TRBJ2-7, with a tentative D call TRBD1 (6 bases). CDR3 size: 14 residues. Trimming removed 3 bases from V and 1 base from J, with 11 bases in between. Germline values: CDR1 SGHRS, CDR2 YFSETQ. The CDR3 reads CASSWDNPSYEQYF. In nucleotides, the CDR3 is TGCGCCAGCAGCTGGGACAACCCGTCCTACGAGCAGTACTTC.

The chain links TRBV9 to TRBJ1-5; D is unclear. The CDR3 sequence is 13 residues long. V lost 3 bases, J lost 4 bases, and 8 bases lay in between. The germline gives CDR1 SGDLS, CDR2 YYNGEE. CDR3 in amino acids: CASSENPNQPQHF. CDR3 DNA sequence: TGTGCCAGCAGCGAAAATCCAAATCAGCCCCAGCATTTT.

The genes are TRBV5-1 and TRBJ2-7; 8 bases agree with TRBD1. The CDR3 is 15 amino acids. Germline CDR1 and CDR2: SGHRS and YFSETQ. Trimming removed 0 bases from V and 4 bases from J; junction bases left unmatched: 6. The CDR3 region is CASSLVGRGLYEQYF. CDR3 bases: TGCGCCAGCAGCTTGGTGGGCAGGGGGCTTTACGAGCAGTACTTC.

The CDR3 region is CASSLARIENTEAFF. The CDR3 coding sequence is TGTGCCAGCAGCTTAGCGAGGATCGAGAACACTGAAGCTTTCTTT. The J gene is TRBJ1-1, the V gene TRBV7-9, with no clear D. The CDR3 loop spans 15 amino acids. Trimming cost V 0 bases and J 1 base, with 9 bases left between them. Germline V gene data show CDR1 as SEHNR and CDR2 as FQNEAQ (reference sequence).

The V call is TRBV9, the J call TRBJ2-2; 10 nucleotides agree with TRBD2. This CDR3 region has 14 residues. CDR1 is SGDLS, CDR2 YYNGEE, per germline. V trimming: 4 bases; J trimming: 5 bases; junction bases outside the gene matches: 2. CDR3 in amino acids: CASSTSGTTGELFF. In DNA form, the CDR3 reads TGTGCCAGCAGCACTAGCGGGACGACCGGGGAGCTGTTTTTT.